This passage covers 27 T cell receptor beta chains from one sample sequenced in a study of Ad26.COV2.S vaccination and SARS-CoV-2 variants. Repertoires were generated with immunoSEQ multiplex PCR, while TCRdb's copy carries only in-frame clones and drops some. The top ten hold around 6.6% of the sample, which has about 350,000 clones, around 89% seen once. Treatment denoted: around 19 received Ad26.COV2.S at low or high dose, single or two shots; 5 received placebo; per-sample allocation not given. Day 63 after the first injection of vaccine or placebo was the sampling time. Here the sequenced sample was peripheral blood, taken in a trial of Ad26.COV2.S vaccine versus placebo. These TCRs come from a person aged 18-60 years who received the Ad26.COV2.S COVID-19 vaccine or a placebo.

This chain joins TRBV27 and TRBJ1-5; D possibly corresponds to TRBD1 (5 bases). V was shortened by 5 bases and J by 4 bases, with 15 bases between the two germline ends. CDR3 length: 15 residues. CDR1 is MNHEY, CDR2 SMNVEV, per germline (reference sequence). CDR3 residues: CASSTTGTLNQPQHF. The CDR3 bases are TGTGCCAGCAGTACTACCGGGACTCTAAATCAGCCCCAGCATTTT.

The CDR3 sequence is CASSLDPPGFSGNTIYF. The CDR3 nucleotides read TGTGCCAGCAGCTTAGACCCCCCAGGATTCTCTGGAAACACCATATATTTT. The genes are TRBV7-2 and TRBJ1-3; D remains unclear. Germline CDR1 SGHTA, CDR2 FQGNSA. This CDR3 region has 17 residues. The V and J ends lost 1 base and 0 bases respectively, with 13 bases between them.

This chain connects TRBV7-9 to TRBJ2-7; D may be TRBD2 (5 bases). Per germline, CDR1 SEHNR and CDR2 FQNEAQ (reference sequence). The CDR3 extends over 16 amino acids. The germline V and J ends were trimmed by 1 base and 4 bases, with 17 bases remaining between them. CDR3 DNA: TGTGCCAGCAGCTTAGGGGTTGGCAGCGGATGGTACGAGCAGTACTTC. It is translated as CASSLGVGSGWYEQYF.

The chain uses TRBV29-1 and TRBJ2-7, with D unclear. The V gene's germline CDR1 is SQVTM and CDR2 ANQGSEA. Trimming shortened V by 6 bases and J by 1 base, and 16 bases separated the two germline ends. The CDR3 is made up of 14 amino acids. The CDR3 reads CSVWDHLSSYEQYF. CDR3 nucleotides: TGCAGCGTGTGGGATCATCTCTCATCCTACGAGCAGTACTTC.

This clone was detected a few times. The chain is built from TRBV10-3 and TRBJ1-3; no clear D gene. This CDR3 contains 14 residues. Germline V CDR1 and CDR2: ENHRY, SYGVKD. Trimming cost V 2 bases and J 2 bases, with 7 bases left between them. CDR3 DNA sequence: TGTGCCATCAGTGAGCGGGAAGCTGGAAACACCATATATTTT. This encodes CAISEREAGNTIYF.

A single count supports this clone. This chain joins TRBV19 and TRBJ2-3, with 8 nucleotides matching TRBD1. The CDR3 contains 16 residues. Germline assignment: CDR1 LNHDA and CDR2 SQIVND (reference sequence). J gave up 7 bases and V 8 bases, and 17 bases lay outside the gene matches. CDR3 bases: TGTGCCAGTGGTACCTTACCAGGGGGCGTCGGGAATACGCAGTATTTT. The encoded protein is CASGTLPGGVGNTQYF.

The CDR3 is CAGTGTGHEQFF. In nucleotides, the CDR3 is TGCGCCGGAACCGGGACAGGGCATGAGCAGTTCTTC. V is TRBV10-1 and J is TRBJ2-1, with 9 bases matching TRBD1. Per germline, CDR1 WNHNN and CDR2 SYGVQD (reference sequence). V shed 11 bases and J 8 bases; nucleotides not matched to a gene: 7. This CDR3 region has 12 residues.

With respect to this clone: A junction boundary mismatches the germline segment, possibly from a read error. The chain carries TRBV14 and TRBJ2-2, with D hard to call. The CDR3 covers 15 residues. Germline CDR1 reads SGHDN; CDR2 reads FVKESK. In DNA form, the CDR3 reads TGTGCCAGCAGCAAAGACCCCTACGACACCGGGGAGCTGTTTTTT. As protein: CASSKDPYDTGELFF.

The chain joins TRBV27 to TRBJ2-2; unclear D gene. The ends were cut back, 1 base at V and 4 bases at J, with 10 bases in the middle. Germline V gene lookup returns CDR1 MNHEY and CDR2 SMNVEV (reference sequence). The CDR3 contains 15 residues. The CDR3 DNA follows: TGTGCCAGCAGTTTATTTGCCAGAGTCACCGGGGAGCTGTTTTTT. Amino acids: CASSLFARVTGELFF.

The DNA for the CDR3 is TGTGCCAGCAGTTTAAGGGCAGGCAATGAGCAGTTCTTC. Encoded protein: CASSLRAGNEQFF. This chain uses TRBV12-3 or TRBV12-4 with TRBJ2-1; D is uncertain. CDR3 length equals 13 residues. V was pared by 2 bases and J by 6 bases, with 8 bases between.

This clone showed up just a few times. The rearrangement uses TRBV6-5 and TRBJ2-2, with D perhaps assigned TRBD1 or TRBD2 (5 bases each). The germline CDR1 and CDR2 sequences are MNHEY and SVGAGI. The CDR3 consists of 15 residues. With 5 bases removed from V and 3 bases from J, the gap between germline ends came to 13 bases. For the CDR3, the DNA is TGTGCCAGCAGTCGGGACGGGTCCTACACCGGGGAGCTGTTTTTT. Protein: CASSRDGSYTGELFF.

The chain is built from TRBV23-1 and TRBJ1-2; TRBD1 is a possible D gene (5 bases). TRBV23-1 has ORF status, its function being uncertain. V was cut by 0 bases and J by 2 bases, with 16 bases left in between. CDR3 size: 17 residues. CDR3 in amino acids: CASSQSAQGVPNYGYTF. The CDR3 nucleotides are TGCGCCAGCAGTCAATCGGCTCAAGGGGTGCCCAACTATGGCTACACCTTC.

V gene TRBV6-1 combines with J gene TRBJ1-3; 8 nucleotides line up with TRBD1. Trimming at V came to 1 base and at J to 5 bases, leaving 1 base not matched to a gene. Germline V lookup: CDR1 MNHNS, CDR2 SASEGT. CDR3 size: 14 residues. CDR3 DNA sequence: TGTGCCAGCAGTGAAGACAGGGGGAGAAACACCATATATTTT. As protein: CASSEDRGRNTIYF.

The J gene is TRBJ1-5, the V gene TRBV7-9; D is ambiguous. Germline values: CDR1 SEHNR, CDR2 FQNEAQ (reference sequence). This CDR3 contains 13 residues. Trimming cost V 1 base and J 4 bases, with 5 bases left between them. CDR3 sequence: CASSLVTNQPQHF. The CDR3 DNA reads TGTGCCAGCAGCTTAGTTACTAATCAGCCCCAGCATTTT.

The V and J genes are TRBV25-1 and TRBJ1-1, with a weak D call TRBD1 (6 bases). With 9 bases removed from V and 0 bases from J, the gap between germline ends came to 11 bases. CDR3 length equals 13 residues. Germline V gene lookup returns CDR1 MGHDK and CDR2 SYGVNS. CDR3 coding DNA: TGTGCCAGTCGGGACACAATGAACACTGAAGCTTTCTTT. This encodes CASRDTMNTEAFF.

The chain links TRBV4-2 to TRBJ2-7; TRBD1 matches at 10 bases. The CDR3 is 14 amino acids. CDR1 is LGHNA and CDR2 is YNFKEQ in the germline V gene. J lost 4 bases, V lost 6 bases, and 6 bases had no gene match. The CDR3 DNA sequence: TGTGCCAGCAGTCGGGACAGGGGAAGGTACGAGCAGTACTTC. Translation: CASSRDRGRYEQYF.

The count of this clone is one. J is TRBJ2-6 and V is TRBV6-4, with D uncertain. The CDR3 has 17 residues. V gave up 0 bases and J gave up 0 bases, with 9 bases separating them. CDR1 is MRHNA, CDR2 SNTAGT, per germline. This CDR3 is CASSDSSSLSGANVLTF. CDR3 nucleotide sequence: TGTGCCAGCAGTGACTCGAGCAGCCTCTCTGGGGCCAACGTCCTGACTTTC.

This chain links TRBV13 with TRBJ1-2, with 11 nucleotides matching TRBD1. The germline V gene has CDR1 PRHDT and CDR2 FYEKMQ (reference sequence). V lost 4 bases and J lost 7; bases outside the gene matches: 8. The length of the CDR3 is 15 residues. The CDR3 here is CASSSPGQGAVGYTF. The CDR3, as DNA: TGTGCCAGCAGCTCCCCCGGACAGGGGGCTGTTGGCTACACCTTC.

The chain links TRBV6-5 to TRBJ1-2; 8 nucleotides align to TRBD1. The germline gives CDR1 MNHEY, CDR2 SVGAGI. Trimming cost V 6 bases and J 5 bases; bases outside gene matches: 8. The CDR3 is 14 residues long. In nucleotides, the CDR3 is TGTGCCAGCAGCCGCGGACAGGGAACTTATGGCTACACCTTC. Translating it yields CASSRGQGTYGYTF.

The chain combines TRBV6-5 with TRBJ2-7; weak D call: TRBD1 (6 bases). The germline CDR1 and CDR2 sequences are MNHEY and SVGAGI. Deletions cut 4 bases from V and 2 bases from J, with 18 bases between. The CDR3 is 16 residues long. CDR3 amino acids: CASSSLQGFQAYEQYF. The CDR3 DNA reads TGTGCCAGCAGTTCGTTACAGGGATTCCAGGCCTACGAGCAGTACTTC.

The chain carries TRBV3-1 (or the pseudogene TRBV3-2) and TRBJ2-3; 8 bases agree with TRBD2. CDR3 length equals 16 residues. Per the germline V gene, CDR1 is LGHDT and CDR2 is YNNKEL (reference sequence). Trimming cost V 0 bases and J 3 bases; bases outside gene matches: 5. The CDR3 DNA reads as TGTGCCAGCAGCCAAGAGGCGGGGGGCAGGACAGATACGCAGTATTTT. It is translated as CASSQEAGGRTDTQYF.

This clone has only one observation. The V call is TRBV19, the J call TRBJ1-1; D is undetermined. Germline V gene sequence: CDR1 LNHDA, CDR2 SQIVND (reference sequence). The ends were cut back, 8 bases at V and 0 bases at J, with 10 bases in the middle. The CDR3 length is 13 residues. The CDR3 DNA follows: TGTGCCAGTTCCCCTGTCTTGAACACTGAAGCTTTCTTT. Protein: CASSPVLNTEAFF.

V usage is TRBV15 and J usage is TRBJ2-1; D is uncertain. Germline V gene lookup returns CDR1 LNHNV and CDR2 YYDKDF (reference sequence). Trimming took 0 bases from V and 1 from J, leaving 7 bases between them. This CDR3 is 15 amino acids long. In DNA form, the CDR3 reads TGTGCCACCAGCAGAGATCTCCCGTCCTACAATGAGCAGTTCTTC. It encodes CATSRDLPSYNEQFF.

The chain recombines TRBV7-2 with TRBJ2-7; tentatively, D is TRBD2 (6 bases). From germline, CDR1 is SGHTA and CDR2 FQGNSA. V was trimmed by 4 bases and J by 3 bases, leaving 7 bases between them. The CDR3 is made up of 12 amino acids. CDR3 sequence reads: CASSWGVYEQYF. CDR3 bases: TGTGCCAGCAGCTGGGGGGTCTACGAGCAGTACTTC.

This clone was seen a handful of times. J is TRBJ1-1 and V is TRBV19, with D tentatively TRBD1 (6 bases). CDR3 length equals 11 residues. The V gene lost 6 bases and the J gene lost 10 bases, with 12 bases spanning the gap. Per the germline V gene, CDR1 is LNHDA and CDR2 is SQIVND (reference sequence). As DNA, the CDR3 is TGTGCCAGTAGCGTAACAGGGAGAGCTTTCTTT. Its translation is CASSVTGRAFF.

This chain connects TRBV7-6 to TRBJ2-3; 12 bases agree with TRBD2. Germline CDR1 reads SGHVS; CDR2 reads FNYEAQ. There are 15 residues in the CDR3. Losses at the gene ends were 5 bases for V and 3 bases for J; bases not matched to a gene: 3. The CDR3 DNA is TGTGCCAGCAGCCTAGGACTAGCGGGGACAGATACGCAGTATTTT. This encodes CASSLGLAGTDTQYF.

The CDR3 DNA reads as TGCAGCGTTGGAGAGGGGGGGATAGGCACAGATACGCAGTATTTT. Its protein product is CSVGEGGIGTDTQYF. The chain carries TRBV29-1 and TRBJ2-3; possible D gene TRBD2, 7 bases. With 4 bases removed from V and 1 base from J, the gap between germline ends came to 15 bases. Germline V gene data show CDR1 as SQVTM and CDR2 as ANQGSEA. This CDR3 region has 15 residues.